This TCR beta chain came from a study of control samples from healthy donors and cancer patients (dated by TCRdb to about 2020). The method was the immunoSEQ multiplex PCR assay. The table comes from immuneACCESS by way of TCRdb, which keeps in-frame sequences with V and J called. Part of the clones is missing from these tables; in studies checked, under half for an unresolved V gene and the rest for unknown reasons. The sample table contains around 15,000 clones; only one count was recorded for 87% of them. The ten top clones hold 9.5% to 13% of the sample. Regarding this clone: Its antigen remains unidentified. The input lacks base qualities; no much larger clone sits a single base away.

The source is a woman in her sixties or seventies with colorectal cancer. The sample was PBMCs.

The CDR3 protein: CASSLEGGGSPLHF. The bases read TGTGCCAGCAGCTTAGAAGGGGGTGGATCACCCCTCCACTTT. This chain is built from TRBV11-2 and TRBJ1-6; a tentative D call is TRBD1 (6 bases match). CDR1 SGHAT and CDR2 FQNNGV were looked up in the germline V gene. The V end loses 0 bases and the J end loses 10 bases, and a stretch of 10 bases separates them. The CDR3 spans 14 residues, from the cysteine through the phenylalanine. Only CDR3 DNA remains: 42 bases, in frame from the first base.